These 2 T cell receptor beta chains were all obtained from the same sample, sequenced in a study of blood T cell repertoires in COVID-19. Repertoires were generated with immunoSEQ multiplex PCR, while TCRdb's copy carries only in-frame clones and drops some. This table has 160,000 or so clones, around 85% appearing once. Sequenced sample: peripheral blood. The receptor set was obtained from a man aged 60-69 years with active or convalescent COVID-19.

The chain links TRBV4-1 to TRBJ1-2; the D gene is possibly TRBD1 (6 bases). The CDR3 sequence is 15 residues long. The V gene's germline CDR1 is MGHRA and CDR2 YSYEKL. Trimming removed 1 base from V and 2 bases from J, with 11 bases in between. CDR3 protein: CASSQGQAANYGYTF. DNA for the CDR3: TGCGCCAGCAGCCAAGGACAGGCGGCAAACTATGGCTACACCTTC.

The chain carries TRBV2 and TRBJ2-1; D unclear. This CDR3 contains 12 residues. The germline gives CDR1 SNHLY, CDR2 FYNNEI. V was shortened by 7 bases and J by 3 bases, with 7 bases between the two germline ends. The chain's CDR3 is CASTYSYNEQFF. DNA for the CDR3: TGTGCCAGCACTTACAGCTACAATGAGCAGTTCTTC.